The 3 T cell receptor beta chains in this list originate from one sample, sequenced in a study of T cell repertoires in cytomegalovirus infection. These receptors' targets are unknown. One entry per CDR3 protein results from TCRdb running MiXCR on the reads. The sample includes about 69,000 distinct CDR3 sequences, 28% of them seen just once. Material: CD8+ T cells from cultured PBMCs, obtained from culture after CMV antigen stimulation. The receptor source for this set is a human donor in good health (CMV status not recorded). Some clones in this sample may be carry-over from other donors' samples.

In its sample, this clonotype was seen many times. The J gene is TRBJ2-1, the V gene TRBV12-3 or TRBV12-4; D perhaps matches TRBD2 (5 bases). There are 14 residues in the CDR3. Trimming cost V 7 bases and J 3 bases, with 13 bases left between them. The CDR3 coding sequence is TGTGCCAGCAAGTTTGGCGAGGGCTACAATGAGCAGTTCTTC. The encoded protein is CASKFGEGYNEQFF.

This clonotype turned up a few times. The chain combines TRBV27 with TRBJ2-1; 13 nucleotides align to TRBD2. Trimming at V came to 5 bases and at J to 7 bases, leaving 5 bases not matched to a gene. Per germline, CDR1 MNHEY and CDR2 SMNVEV (reference sequence). This CDR3 spans 15 amino acids. The CDR3 DNA reads as TGTGCCAGCAGTCCACTAGCGGGGGGGAATAATGAGCAGTTCTTC. It translates to CASSPLAGGNNEQFF.

This clonotype appeared many times. V and J are TRBV11-2 and TRBJ1-5; tentative D call: TRBD1 (5 bases). The CDR3 is 15 residues long. Germline V lookup: CDR1 SGHAT, CDR2 FQNNGV. The V end was cut by 4 bases, the J end by 1 base, with 11 bases between. The CDR3 sequence: CASSWGGDSNQPQHF. The CDR3 DNA follows: TGTGCCAGCAGCTGGGGGGGGGACAGCAATCAGCCCCAGCATTTT.